This T cell receptor (beta chain) was captured in a study of T cell repertoires in cytomegalovirus infection. Study overall: Shared public TCR beta signatures pointed to both CMV infection and a matching HLA type.

From the reads, TCRdb called clonotypes with MiXCR, one entry per CDR3 protein. The table shows around 190,000 distinct CDR3 sequences, with around 15% occurring only once. To note about this clonotype: Its antigen is undetermined.

The CDR3 is 14 residues long. Unmatched junction bases numbered 8, after V lost 5 bases and J lost 6 bases. Per the germline V gene, CDR1 is MDHEN and CDR2 is SYDVKM. Overall study findings and caveats: Predominance within the ex vivo response was attributable to HLA-C-restricted CMV-specific TCR beta clonotypes. Public TCR beta family frequency separated CMV-and-HLA carriers, including in an independent cohort.

The rearrangement uses TRBV28 and TRBJ1-2; 8 nucleotides align to TRBD1. Sequences were obtained from PBMCs. The TCR originated in a human donor in good health (CMV status not recorded). Some clones in this sample may be carry-over from other donors' samples. The CDR3 region is CASSLGQGVNGYTF. The CDR3 region has the DNA TGTGCCAGCAGTCTCGGACAGGGAGTTAATGGCTACACCTTC.